This T cell receptor beta chain emerged from a study of PD-1 blockade in classical Hodgkin lymphoma. Whole-study context: Every 2 weeks, patients got 3 mg/kg intravenous nivolumab.

Broader study findings: Newly diagnosed patients were reported to start with lower TCR diversity than healthy donors. Diversity similar to that of newly diagnosed patients was seen at baseline in complete responders.

Each patient experienced a relapse that followed autologous stem cell transplantation, and brentuximab vedotin exposure varied. On this clone itself: Its antigen is not known.

Only in-frame clones appear in the TCRdb table, and some are missing; sequencing was by immunoSEQ multiplex PCR. The sample lists over 25,000 clones, less than 90% occurring once. This receptor was identified in a human donor with classical Hodgkin lymphoma. The sample here was peripheral blood mononuclear cells (PBMCs), taken before the second cycle of nivolumab.

CDR3 region: CASRGGTEAFF. DNA for the CDR3: TGTGCCAGCAGGGGGGGGACTGAAGCTTTCTTT. V is TRBV6-1 and J is TRBJ1-1, with D possibly matching TRBD1 (5 bases). The CDR3 has 11 amino acids. V dropped 6 bases and J dropped 5 bases, with 7 bases sitting between them. Germline values: CDR1 MNHNS, CDR2 SASEGT.